One and the same sample provided the 15 T cell receptor beta chains below, sequenced in a study of identical twins. MiXCR, applied by TCRdb to the 5' RACE reads, yields one record per CDR3 protein. The table lists roughly 540,000 distinct CDR3 sequences, around 20% of them singletons. This sample also appeared in a second study, on T cells expressing NK-cell markers.

The specimen was CD4+ T cells sorted from blood. Receptor source: a woman between 18 and 29 years old in good health.

This clonotype was observed a handful of times. The chain has TRBV5-1 and TRBJ1-2; the D is unclear. Germline loops: CDR1 SGHRS, CDR2 YFSETQ. The CDR3 is 12 residues long. V shed 0 bases and J shed 8 bases, with 8 bases lying between them. The CDR3, as DNA: TGCGCCAGCAGCTTGGACGTGGCCGGCTACACCTTC. Its translation: CASSLDVAGYTF.

This clonotype has at least ten counts. The chain employs TRBV27 and TRBJ1-5, with D unclear. The CDR3 loop spans 13 amino acids. Trimming stripped 2 bases from V and 7 bases from J, with 9 bases between. Germline values: CDR1 MNHEY, CDR2 SMNVEV (reference sequence). The CDR3 DNA reads TGTGCCAGCAGTTTAGGGGTGATACAGCCCCAGCATTTT. It yields the protein CASSLGVIQPQHF.

The V and J genes are TRBV6-1 and TRBJ1-2; D call uncertain. V was shortened by 5 bases and J by 6 bases, with 13 bases between the two germline ends. The germline CDR1 and CDR2 sequences are MNHNS and SASEGT. This CDR3 region has 13 residues. The CDR3 sequence is CASSPVVLDGYTF. CDR3 bases: TGTGCCAGCAGTCCTGTGGTTCTTGATGGCTACACCTTC.

The J gene is TRBJ2-7, the V gene TRBV29-1; 7 nucleotides align to TRBD1. CDR1 and CDR2 from the germline V gene are SQVTM and ANQGSEA. J lost 1 base, V lost 3 bases, and 6 bases had no gene match. The CDR3 runs 14 residues. This CDR3 is CSVDISGGSYEQYF. The CDR3 nucleotides are TGCAGCGTTGATATCTCAGGGGGTTCCTACGAGCAGTACTTC.

This clonotype was recorded at least ten times. The CDR3 here is CASSLKAGQGAGNEQFF. The DNA for the CDR3 is TGCGCCAGCAGCTTGAAGGCCGGCCAGGGGGCAGGCAATGAGCAGTTCTTC. J is TRBJ2-1 and V is TRBV5-1, with 8 bases lining up with TRBD1. V lost 1 base to trimming and J lost 6 bases; unmatched junction nucleotides: 12. The V gene's germline CDR1 is SGHRS and CDR2 YFSETQ. The CDR3 is 17 residues long. Looking up the rest from reference TRBV5-1 and TRBJ2-1 gives the full variable domain: KAGVTQTPRYLIKTRGQQVTLSCSPISGHRSVSWYQQTPGQGLQFLFEYFSETQRNKGNFPGRFSGRQFSNSRSEMNVSTLELGDSALYLCASSLKAGQGAGNEQFFGPGTRLTVL.

The V gene is TRBV21-1, the J gene TRBJ2-5; the table's D call, TRBD1, has no DNA check behind it. TRBV21-1 is a known pseudogene. There are 16 residues in the CDR3. CDR3 protein: CASSKGDRGFRETQYF. DNA for the CDR3: TGTGCCAGCAGCAAAGGGGATCGGGGGTTTCGGGAGACCCAGTACTTC.

J is TRBJ2-1 and V is TRBV9; 9 bases line up with TRBD2. CDR1 and CDR2 (germline): SGDLS, YYNGEE. CDR3 length: 17 residues. With 0 bases clipped from V and 6 bases from J, the junction kept 10 bases outside the gene matches. In DNA form, the CDR3 reads TGTGCCAGCAGCGTAGTAGTCGCGGGGGGGGTCCCCAATGAGCAGTTCTTC. It is translated as CASSVVVAGGVPNEQFF. Looking up the rest from reference TRBV9 and TRBJ2-1 gives the full variable domain: DSGVTQTPKHLITATGQRVTLRCSPRSGDLSVYWYQQSLDQGLQFLIQYYNGEERAKGNILERFSAQQFPDLHSELNLSSLELGDSALYFCASSVVVAGGVPNEQFFGPGTRLTVL.

The gene calls are TRBV20-1 and TRBJ2-1; 9 bases match TRBD2. Losses at the gene ends were 6 bases for V and 9 bases for J; bases not matched to a gene: 6. Germline lookup yields CDR1 DFQATT and CDR2 SNEGSKA (reference sequence). The CDR3 loop spans 12 amino acids. The CDR3 nucleotides are TGCAGTGCAGTGCGGGAGGGTCGTGAGCAGTTCTTC. Its translation is CSAVREGREQFF.

This clonotype was seen only a few times. The CDR3 DNA reads TGTGCCAGCAGTGAGCTCACTACTAGACCCGATTTCAATGAGCAGTTCTTC. Its translation: CASSELTTRPDFNEQFF. The chain has TRBV25-1 and TRBJ2-1; tentative D call: TRBD2 (5 bases). This CDR3 is built from 17 residues. In germline, CDR1 is MGHDK, CDR2 SYGVNS. The V and J ends lost 3 bases and 6 bases respectively, with 21 bases between them.

This clonotype has only a few counts. J is TRBJ2-3 and V is TRBV15; D is perhaps TRBD2 (6 bases). The ends were cut back, 3 bases at V and 3 bases at J, with 13 bases in the middle. The CDR3 has 15 residues. Germline V gene lookup returns CDR1 LNHNV and CDR2 YYDKDF (reference sequence). Here the CDR3 reads CATSSSSEPTDTQYF. DNA of the CDR3: TGTGCCACCAGCAGCTCTAGCGAGCCGACAGATACGCAGTATTTT.

This clonotype turned up a few times. The chain has TRBV5-4 and TRBJ1-4; TRBD1 might be the D (6 bases). This CDR3 is built from 12 residues. V lost 0 bases, J lost 16 bases, and 13 bases lay in between. Per the germline V gene, CDR1 is SGHNT and CDR2 is YYREEE (reference sequence). Here the CDR3 reads CASSLDEGGTFF. In nucleotides, the CDR3 is TGTGCCAGCAGCTTGGATGAAGGGGGTACGTTTTTT.

This clonotype showed up many times. CDR3 coding DNA: TGCAGTGCTAGTCTATCGGCGGGGGGCCGCAATGAGCAGTTCTTC. Translated: CSASLSAGGRNEQFF. The chain links TRBV20-1 to TRBJ2-1; 8 nucleotides align to TRBD2. CDR3 length: 15 residues. V gave up 3 bases and J gave up 6 bases; unmatched junction bases: 10. The V gene's germline CDR1 is DFQATT and CDR2 SNEGSKA (reference sequence).

The V and J genes are TRBV20-1 and TRBJ2-7, with a possible D match to TRBD2 (5 bases). V was pared by 3 bases and J by 6 bases, with 12 bases between. CDR3 size: 12 residues. Germline assignment: CDR1 DFQATT and CDR2 SNEGSKA (reference sequence). CDR3 amino acids: CSARKLETEQYF. CDR3 in DNA: TGCAGTGCTAGGAAACTAGAGACCGAGCAGTACTTC.

This chain links TRBV12-3 or TRBV12-4 with TRBJ2-7; 9 bases align to TRBD1. J was trimmed by 6 bases and V by 2 bases; bases with no gene match: 8. There are 15 residues in the CDR3. The CDR3 sequence is CASSLRDRVLGEQYF. CDR3 nucleotide sequence: TGTGCCAGCAGTTTAAGGGACAGGGTATTGGGCGAGCAGTACTTC.

This clonotype has more than one count but fewer than ten. J is TRBJ2-3 and V is TRBV9; D may be TRBD1 (6 bases). V lost 3 bases and J lost 5, with 13 bases in between. From germline, CDR1 is SGDLS and CDR2 YYNGEE. The CDR3 has 14 amino acids. The CDR3 nucleotides read TGTGCCAGCAGCGCGGATTGGGGGCGAGATACGCAGTATTTT. Translated, it gives CASSADWGRDTQYF.